This TCR beta chain derives from a study of CD8 T cells in ankylosing spondylitis. Study-wide findings and caveats: Blood from ankylosing spondylitis patients appeared to carry a characteristic eight-variant TCR beta motif. There was reportedly significant enrichment of clones that were disease-linked in matched ankylosing spondylitis synovial fluid. Before this, some motif variants had been reported in reactive arthritis synovial fluid and blood.

From germline, CDR1 is ENHRY and CDR2 SYGVKD. The V and J ends lost 2 bases and 5 bases respectively, with 12 bases between them. The CDR3 is 14 amino acids. This clonotype was detected ten times or more. The antigen is not known. One entry per CDR3 protein results from TCRdb running MiXCR on the 5' RACE reads. The profile shows around 770,000 distinct CDR3 sequences, 10% to 15% of them singletons. The chain carries TRBV10-3 and TRBJ1-1; tentatively, D is TRBD1 (5 bases). The sequenced material came from blood, either unsorted or a sorted T cell fraction (not recorded which). The sequence was obtained from a male donor with ankylosing spondylitis. Written as DNA, the CDR3 is TGTGCCATCAGTGAGCTAGGGGTTAGGACTGAAGCTTTCTTT. As protein: CAISELGVRTEAFF.